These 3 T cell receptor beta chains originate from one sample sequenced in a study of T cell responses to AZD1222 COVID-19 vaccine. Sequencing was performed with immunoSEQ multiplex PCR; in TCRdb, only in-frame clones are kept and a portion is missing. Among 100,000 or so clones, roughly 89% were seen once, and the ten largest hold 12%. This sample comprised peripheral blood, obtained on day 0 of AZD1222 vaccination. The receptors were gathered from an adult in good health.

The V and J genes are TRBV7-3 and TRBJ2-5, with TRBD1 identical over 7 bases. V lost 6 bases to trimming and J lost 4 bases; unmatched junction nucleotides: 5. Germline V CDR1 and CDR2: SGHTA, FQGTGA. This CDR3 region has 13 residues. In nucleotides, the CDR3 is TGTGCCAGCAGTACGGGGACAGTAGAGACCCAGTACTTC. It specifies CASSTGTVETQYF.

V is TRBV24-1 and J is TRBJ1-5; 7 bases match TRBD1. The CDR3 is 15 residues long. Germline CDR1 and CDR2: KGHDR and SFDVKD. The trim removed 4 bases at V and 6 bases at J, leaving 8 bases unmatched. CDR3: CATSEGQTYGQPQHF. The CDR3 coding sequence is TGTGCCACCAGTGAGGGACAGACCTACGGTCAGCCCCAGCATTTT.

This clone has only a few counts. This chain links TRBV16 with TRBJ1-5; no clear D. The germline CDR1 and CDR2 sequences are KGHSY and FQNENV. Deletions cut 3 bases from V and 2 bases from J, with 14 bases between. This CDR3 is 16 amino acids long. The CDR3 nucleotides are TGTGCCAGCAGCCATATCTCGGGGTTAGGCAATCAGCCCCAGCATTTT. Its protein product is CASSHISGLGNQPQHF.